The sequence of this T cell receptor (beta chain) was determined in a study of regulatory T cells in long-lasting Graves disease. The CDR3 totals 14 residues. Germline loops: CDR1 SEHNR, CDR2 FQNEAQ (reference sequence). V lost 6 bases to trimming and J lost 4 bases, with 15 bases between them. Regarding the study as a whole: The study found TRBV28, TRBJ1-2 and TRBJ2-5 favored in persistent disease.

With iRepertoire HTBI primers and Arm-PCR of CDR3 regions, TCR beta libraries were built. MiXCR, run by TCRdb on the multiplex PCR reads, gives a single entry per CDR3 protein. The sample holds around 320,000 distinct CDR3 sequences, 16% seen once. This clonotype occurred a few times. Its antigen is unknown. Time point noted: newly diagnosed GD, antithyroid drugs for less than 3 months. Scientists built the TCR library using RNA that was extracted from PBMCs. A further study also used this sample, focusing on T cells in Graves' hyperthyroidism and ophthalmopathy. That paper notes: Patients aged 18 to 65 with hyperthyroidism were newly diagnosed, with duration under 2 months. Diagnoses rested on clinical symptoms, serum thyroxine and TRAb, thyroid ultrasound and orbital computed tomography. Researchers ran a first-round RT-PCR on the TCR CDR3 using the HTBI primer set.

This specimen was peripheral blood mononuclear cells (PBMCs), taken at new diagnosis, from a patient treated with antithyroid drugs. The rearrangement links TRBV7-9 to TRBJ1-1; weak D call: TRBD1 (5 bases). This clonotype originated in a man aged 40-49 years with Graves disease. DNA for the CDR3: TGTGCCAGCAGGGGGGTCCAACTAGGCACTGAAGCTTTCTTT. Translation gives CASRGVQLGTEAFF.